These T cell receptor beta chains were read from a single sample in a study of graft-versus-host responses after intestinal transplantation. Profiled with immunoSEQ multiplex PCR; TCRdb holds only in-frame clones, not every one. The sample includes tens of thousands of clones, 94% of them seen just once. The antigens for these receptors are not known. This material consisted of unstimulated CD4+ T cells sorted from spleen or lymph node cells, taken before transplant. Every receptor here comes from a human donor who was the organ donor for an intestinal transplant. Each CDR3 is given with its conserved first and last residue. The order of the fields is J gene, D gene, clone size, V gene, CDR3 protein, CDR3 DNA. The D gene is left open where the match is weak. Only some rows state a clone size, as once, few, many or a class for expanded clones.

TRBJ2-5,TRBD2,-,TRBV4-1,CASSRGLAGTQYF,TGCGCCAGCAGCCGAGGACTAGCAGGGACCCAGTACTTC
TRBJ2-3,TRBD1,-,TRBV6-5,CASSSTGAYTDTQYF,TGTGCCAGCAGTTCTACAGGGGCTTACACAGATACGCAGTATTTT
TRBJ2-1,TRBD1,-,TRBV14,CASSQNRDRAYNEQFF,TGTGCCAGCAGCCAAAACCGGGACAGGGCATACAATGAGCAGTTCTTC
TRBJ1-6,TRBD1,-,TRBV27,CASSQGANSPLHF,TGTGCCAGCAGCCAGGGGGCGAATTCACCCCTCCACTTT
TRBJ2-7,TRBD1,-,TRBV5-1,CASSLEPDRGGLYEQYF,TGCGCCAGCAGCTTGGAACCGGACAGGGGGGGCCTCTACGAGCAGTACTTC
TRBJ2-7,TRBD2,once,TRBV5-4,CASSREPAGGLEQYF,TGTGCCAGCAGCCGAGAGCCAGCGGGGGGCCTCGAGCAGTACTTC
TRBJ1-4,TRBD1,-,TRBV30,CAWRRSGTGIPEKLFF,TGTGCCTGGAGGAGATCCGGGACAGGGATACCTGAAAAACTGTTTTTT
TRBJ2-7,-,once,TRBV4-3,CASSQGQGLSYEQYF,TGCGCCAGCAGCCAAGGACAGGGACTATCCTACGAGCAGTACTTC
TRBJ2-1,TRBD2,-,TRBV10-3,CAISEYGGAYNEQFF,TGTGCCATCAGTGAATACGGGGGGGCCTACAATGAGCAGTTCTTC
TRBJ1-5,-,-,TRBV10-2,CASFDGTSSNQPQHF,TGCGCCAGCTTCGACGGGACCTCTAGCAATCAGCCCCAGCATTTT
TRBJ1-1,-,-,TRBV7-2,CASGKEPNTEAFF,TGTGCCAGCGGCAAAGAGCCGAACACTGAAGCTTTCTTT
TRBJ1-5,-,few,TRBV5-5,CASSPGAAGQPQHF,TGTGCCAGCAGCCCCGGCGCGGCCGGACAGCCCCAGCATTTT
TRBJ1-1,-,-,TRBV20-1,CSASGRSEAFF,TGCAGTGCGAGTGGGCGGAGTGAAGCTTTCTTT
TRBJ1-1,-,-,TRBV7-2,CATLLERNTEAFF,TGTGCCACCCTACTGGAAAGAAACACTGAAGCTTTCTTT